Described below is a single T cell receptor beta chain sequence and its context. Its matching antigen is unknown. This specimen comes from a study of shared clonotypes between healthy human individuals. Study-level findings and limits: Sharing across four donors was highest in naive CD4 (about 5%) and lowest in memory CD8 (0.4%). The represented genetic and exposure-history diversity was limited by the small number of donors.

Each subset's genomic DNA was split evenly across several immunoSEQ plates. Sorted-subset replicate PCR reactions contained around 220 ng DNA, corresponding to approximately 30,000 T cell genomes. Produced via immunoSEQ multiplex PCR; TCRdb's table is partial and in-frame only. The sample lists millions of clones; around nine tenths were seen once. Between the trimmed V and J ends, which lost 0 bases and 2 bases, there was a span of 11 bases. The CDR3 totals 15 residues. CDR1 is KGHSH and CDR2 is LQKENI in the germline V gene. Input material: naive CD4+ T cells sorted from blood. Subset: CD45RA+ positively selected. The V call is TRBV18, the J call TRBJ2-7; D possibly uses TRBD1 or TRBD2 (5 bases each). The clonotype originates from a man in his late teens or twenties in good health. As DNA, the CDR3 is TGTGCCAGCTCACCACCCGGGACGGTTACCTACGAGCAGTACTTC. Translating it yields CASSPPGTVTYEQYF.